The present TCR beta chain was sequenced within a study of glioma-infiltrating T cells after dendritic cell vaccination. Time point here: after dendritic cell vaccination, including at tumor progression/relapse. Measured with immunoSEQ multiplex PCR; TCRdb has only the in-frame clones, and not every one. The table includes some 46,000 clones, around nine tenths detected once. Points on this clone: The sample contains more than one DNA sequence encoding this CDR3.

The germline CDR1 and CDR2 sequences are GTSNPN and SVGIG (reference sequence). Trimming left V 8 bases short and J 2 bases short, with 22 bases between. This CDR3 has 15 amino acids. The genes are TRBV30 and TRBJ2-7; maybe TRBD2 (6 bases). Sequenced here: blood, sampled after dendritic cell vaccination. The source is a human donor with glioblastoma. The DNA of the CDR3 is TGTGCCGGCTCTCCCCCGGGAGCCTACACCTACGAGCAGTACTTC. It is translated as CAGSPPGAYTYEQYF.